What follows describes a single TCR beta chain. Antigen unknown. This record belongs to a study of cytomegalovirus exposure and HLA in healthy donors. The wider study: The early release's HLA-typed donors yielded 65 million to 85 million unique TCRs. Genotyping showed around 80% of over 350 donors falling in the Caucasian-associated ancestry cluster.

With 60 Vbeta and 13 Jbeta primers, the PCR was carried out. Some clones are missing from TCRdb's copy, which holds only in-frame ones; the method was immunoSEQ multiplex PCR. The sample gives 84,000 or so clones, approximately 76% of which show up once; 1.4% is in the top ten. Findings and limits, study-wide: A few CMV-associated chains proved CMV antigen-specific in vitro.

Germline V gene sequence: CDR1 SGHAT, CDR2 FQNNGV. The CDR3 covers 15 residues. V lost 2 bases to trimming and J lost 4 bases; unmatched junction nucleotides: 5. The chain joins TRBV11-2 to TRBJ2-7; TRBD1 agrees at 10 bases. The sequence was obtained from a male donor in good health and CMV-seronegative. The sequenced sample consisted of PBMCs. CDR3 nucleotides: TGTGCCAGCAGCTTATTCGGACAGGGGGGTTACGAGCAGTACTTC. Its protein is CASSLFGQGGYEQYF.